This T cell receptor (beta chain) was sequenced in a study of cytomegalovirus exposure and HLA in healthy donors. Findings and limits, study-wide: V- and J-gene trimming in TCR beta was tied to a missense DCLRE1C variant by an analysis performed later.

Remarks on this clone: Its antigen remains unknown.

The primer mix had 60 Vbeta and 13 Jbeta primers. Repertoires were generated with immunoSEQ multiplex PCR, while TCRdb's copy carries only in-frame clones and drops some. The table shows about 170,000 clones, with around 78% occurring only once. This CDR3 has 15 residues. With V trimmed by 11 bases and J by 4 bases, 15 bases remained unmatched. Per the germline V gene, CDR1 is MDHEN and CDR2 is SYDVKM. The sample comprised PBMCs. The TCR was taken from a woman aged 30 to 39 in good health and CMV-seropositive. V usage is TRBV28 and J usage is TRBJ1-1, with 8 bases identical to TRBD1. The CDR3 sequence is CAGGQALLSSTEAFF. CDR3 nucleotide sequence: TGTGCCGGGGGACAGGCTCTCCTCTCCAGCACTGAAGCTTTCTTT.